This T cell receptor (beta chain) was documented in a study of breast tumors, draining lymph nodes, adjacent tissues. General study findings and limits: Compared with lymph nodes, tumors were less diverse; compared with nontumor tissue, more. Tumor T cell lymph node origin was a supported hypothesis, not proven. The data were judged consistent with most tumor T cells coming from lymph node and expanding in tumor. Luminal-like breast cancer showed significantly greater tumor-nontumor repertoire similarity than basal-like breast cancer did.

This clonotype was seen at least ten times. The antigen is unknown. The germline V gene encodes CDR1 SGHTA and CDR2 FQGNSA. Losses at the gene ends were 0 bases for V and 9 bases for J; bases not matched to a gene: 4. CDR3 length: 15 residues. Breast cancer patients provided tissue from their axillary draining lymph nodes. TCRdb called the multiplex PCR reads again in MiXCR, with one record for every CDR3 protein. This table has about 80,000 distinct CDR3 sequences, roughly a fifth appearing once. The sequencing sample was made of axillary lymph node tissue. The receptor was isolated from a female donor with breast cancer. Some clones in this sample may be carry-over from other donors' samples. This chain links TRBV7-2 with TRBJ2-1; 11 bases agree with TRBD2. CDR3 region: CASSLALAGVVEQFF. The CDR3 coding sequence is TGTGCCAGCAGCTTAGCACTAGCGGGAGTAGTTGAGCAGTTCTTC.